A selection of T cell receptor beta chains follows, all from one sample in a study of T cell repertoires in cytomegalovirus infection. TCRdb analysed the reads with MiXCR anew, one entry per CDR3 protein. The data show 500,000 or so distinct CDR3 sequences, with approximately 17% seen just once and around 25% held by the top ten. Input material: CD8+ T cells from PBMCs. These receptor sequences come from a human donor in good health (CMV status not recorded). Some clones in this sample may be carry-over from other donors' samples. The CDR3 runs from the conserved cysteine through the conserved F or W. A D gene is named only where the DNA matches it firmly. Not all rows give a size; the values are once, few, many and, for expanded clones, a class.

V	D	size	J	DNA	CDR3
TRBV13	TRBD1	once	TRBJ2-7	TGTGCCAGCAGCTCCGGCGGGACAGGGTCGTACGAGCAGTACTTC	CASSSGGTGSYEQYF
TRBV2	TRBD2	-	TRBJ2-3	TGTGCCAGCACCCCGGCGACTTGGCGGGAGTACACAGATACGCAGTATTTT	CASTPATWREYTDTQYF
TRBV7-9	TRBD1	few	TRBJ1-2	TGTGCCAGCAGCTCGTCGGACAGGGTGGATGGCTACACCTTC	CASSSSDRVDGYTF
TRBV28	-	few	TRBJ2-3	TGTGCCAGCAGTACCAGGGGAGCGTTCGCAGATACGCAGTATTTT	CASSTRGAFADTQYF
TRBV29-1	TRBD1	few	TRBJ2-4	TGCAGCGTCGTACAGGGGACCAAAAACATTCAGTACTTC	CSVVQGTKNIQYF
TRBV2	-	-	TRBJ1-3	TGTGCCAGCATTGAGCCTGGAAACACCATATATTTT	CASIEPGNTIYF
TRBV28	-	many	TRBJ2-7	TGTGCCAGCAGTTTAGAGCACGGACAGCGTTGGGGCGAGCAGTACTTC	CASSLEHGQRWGEQYF
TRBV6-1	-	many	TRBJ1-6	TGTGCCAGCTCCGATTGGACGGAAAATTCACCCCTCCACTTT	CASSDWTENSPLHF
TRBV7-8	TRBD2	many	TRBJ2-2	TGTGCCAGCAGCTTACGGTCGGGGGGTCCCCTTACCGGGGAGCTGTTTTTT	CASSLRSGGPLTGELFF
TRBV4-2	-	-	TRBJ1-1	TGTGCCAGCAGCCACGTGGGGACTGAAGCTTTCTTT	CASSHVGTEAFF
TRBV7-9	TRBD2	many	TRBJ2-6	TGTGCCAGCAGCCCCATAGCGGGGGGCGTCTCTGGGGCCAACGTCCTGACTTTC	CASSPIAGGVSGANVLTF
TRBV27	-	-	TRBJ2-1	TGTGCCAGCAGCCAGGAGTTCTACAATGAGCAGTTCTTC	CASSQEFYNEQFF
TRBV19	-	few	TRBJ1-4	TGTGCCTCCTCAGACTTCCGAGGGGAAAAACTGTTTTTT	CASSDFRGEKLFF
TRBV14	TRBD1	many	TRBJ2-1	TGTGCCAGCAGCCAACGAGGGGGCTATGAGCAGTTCTTC	CASSQRGGYEQFF
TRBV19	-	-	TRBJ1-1	TGTGCCAGTTTTAACGACAGCAAACCTATGAACACTGAAGCTTTCTTT	CASFNDSKPMNTEAFF
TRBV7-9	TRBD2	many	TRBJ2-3	TGTGCCAGCAGCTTAGTCCTAGCGGGAAGCACGCAGTATTTT	CASSLVLAGSTQYF
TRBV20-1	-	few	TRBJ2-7	TGCAGTGCTACACTCGACAGGGAGCAGTACTTC	CSATLDREQYF
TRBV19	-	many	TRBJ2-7	TGTGCCAGTAGTAACCCAACAAGGAGCTCCTACGAGCAGTACTTC	CASSNPTRSSYEQYF
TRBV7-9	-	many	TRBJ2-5	TGTGCCAGCAGCCATTACCTCGGGGCGGGGCGAGAGACCCAGTACTTC	CASSHYLGAGRETQYF
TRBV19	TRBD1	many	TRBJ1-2	TGTGCCAGTAGTAAGCTCCCGGGACAGGATTACTATGGCTACACCTTC	CASSKLPGQDYYGYTF
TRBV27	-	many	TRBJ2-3	TGTGCCAGCAGTTTGGACGGAGTAACAGATACGCAGTATTTT	CASSLDGVTDTQYF
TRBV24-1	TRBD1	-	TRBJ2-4	TGTGCCACCAGTGAGGGGGACAGCGGCAAAAACATTCAGTACTTC	CATSEGDSGKNIQYF
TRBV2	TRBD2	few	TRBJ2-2	TGTGCCAGCAGCCAGAACCGGGGGGGAACGAACACCGGGGAGCTGTTTTTT	CASSQNRGGTNTGELFF
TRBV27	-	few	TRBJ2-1	TGTGCCAGCACTAGGACCGAAGCCTACAATGAGCAGTTCTTC	CASTRTEAYNEQFF
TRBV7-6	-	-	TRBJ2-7	TGTGCAAGCAGCTCGCGTGCAGGGCAGAAATTACACGAGCAGTACTTC	CASSSRAGQKLHEQYF
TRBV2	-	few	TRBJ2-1	TGTGCCAGCAGTGTCAGCCTAGCCGTCTACAATGAGCAGTTCTTC	CASSVSLAVYNEQFF
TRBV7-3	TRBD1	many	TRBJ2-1	TGTGCCAGCAGCAAAACCGACAGGGGCTCCTACAATGAGCAGTTCTTC	CASSKTDRGSYNEQFF
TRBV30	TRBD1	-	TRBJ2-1	TGTGCCTGGACGCCAGGGGGCCTTTATGAGCAGTTCTTC	CAWTPGGLYEQFF
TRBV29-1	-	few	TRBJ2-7	TGCAGCGTTGAAGAATGGGGATCCCCCTCCTACGAGCAGTACTTC	CSVEEWGSPSYEQYF
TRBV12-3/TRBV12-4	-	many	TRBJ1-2	TGTGCCAGCAGTTGGACGAACTATGGCTACACCTTC	CASSWTNYGYTF
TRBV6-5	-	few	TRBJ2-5	TGTGCCAGCAGTTTAGGGGTCGGGGTAGAGACCCAGTACTTC	CASSLGVGVETQYF
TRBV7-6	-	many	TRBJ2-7	TGTGCCAGCAGCTTAGCGGGGGCAGGGGCCGAGCAGTACTTC	CASSLAGAGAEQYF
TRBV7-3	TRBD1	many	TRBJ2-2	TGTGCCAGCAGCTTAAGTATTATTCGGGACAGGGGGAACACCGGGGAGCTGTTTTTT	CASSLSIIRDRGNTGELFF
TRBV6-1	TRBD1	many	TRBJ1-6	TGTGCCACCCACCCGGACAGGGGGCGATCACCCCTCCACTTT	CATHPDRGRSPLHF
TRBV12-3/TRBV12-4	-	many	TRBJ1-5	TGTGCCAGCAGTCGTGCCGGGGACAATCAGCCCCAGCATTTT	CASSRAGDNQPQHF
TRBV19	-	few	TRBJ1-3	TGTGCCAGTAGTATTAAGTTCGGGTCTGGAAACACCATATATTTT	CASSIKFGSGNTIYF
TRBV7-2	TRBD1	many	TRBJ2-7	TGTGCCAGCAGTCGAGAGGGACAGGCGTCCTACGAGCAGTACTTC	CASSREGQASYEQYF